The 9 T cell receptor beta chains reported below all come from one sample, sequenced in a study of regulatory T cells in long-lasting Graves disease. Time point denoted: newly diagnosed GD, antithyroid drugs for less than 3 months. The TCR library used RNA extracted from PBMCs. Arm-PCR of CDR3 regions and iRepertoire HTBI primers were used to build TCR beta libraries. TCRdb reprocessed the multiplex PCR reads via MiXCR and lists one record per CDR3 protein. The data hold roughly 560,000 distinct CDR3 sequences, with 16% observed a single time. This same sample was also taken into another study, of T cells in Graves' hyperthyroidism and ophthalmopathy.

Sample: peripheral blood mononuclear cells (PBMCs), taken at new diagnosis, from a patient treated with antithyroid drugs. The source is a woman aged 35-60 years with Graves disease.

The CDR3 loop is CASSQTTGEPQHF. DNA for the CDR3: TGCGCCAGCAGCCAAACTACAGGGGAGCCCCAGCATTTT. The chain carries TRBV4-1 and TRBJ1-5; 7 nucleotides match TRBD1. The CDR3 extends over 13 amino acids. V shed 2 bases, J shed 8 bases, and the junction held 3 bases outside the gene matches. Per the germline V gene, CDR1 is MGHRA and CDR2 is YSYEKL.

The chain uses TRBV6-1 and TRBJ2-5, with TRBD2 as a possible D gene (6 bases). The V end was cut by 6 bases, the J end by 4 bases, with 15 bases between. This CDR3 has 14 amino acids. CDR1 and CDR2 (germline): MNHNS, SASEGT. The CDR3 DNA follows: TGTGCCAGCAGCAGGGACTTTAGATTAGAGACCCAGTACTTC. As protein: CASSRDFRLETQYF.

Ten or more counts support this clonotype. The rearrangement links TRBV5-1 to TRBJ2-5, with 8 bases that match TRBD1. Germline trimming cut 3 bases from V and 4 bases from J; bases unmatched to any gene: 14. The CDR3 length is 17 residues. CDR1 is SGHRS and CDR2 is YFSETQ in the germline V gene. The CDR3 coding sequence is TGCGCCAGCAGCTCTCCCAGGGGGCAGGGCCGTCGAGAGACCCAGTACTTC. Translation gives CASSSPRGQGRRETQYF.

There are many counts of this clonotype. The V call is TRBV12-3 or TRBV12-4, the J call TRBJ2-3; 7 positions agree with TRBD2. V lost 3 bases and J lost 5; bases outside the gene matches: 2. The CDR3 runs to 13 residues. CDR3: CASSLGEGDTQYF. The CDR3 DNA reads TGTGCCAGCAGTTTGGGGGAGGGAGATACGCAGTATTTT.

This clonotype has at least ten counts. The V call is TRBV7-9, the J call TRBJ1-5, with 9 positions matching TRBD1. The length of the CDR3 is 19 residues. Germline-derived CDR1 and CDR2 are SEHNR and FQNEAQ (reference sequence). With 6 bases clipped from V and 0 bases from J, the junction kept 15 bases outside the gene matches. The CDR3 sequence: CASSLTGTGSGYSNQPQHF. CDR3 DNA: TGTGCCAGCAGTTTAACCGGGACAGGGAGCGGATATAGCAATCAGCCCCAGCATTTT.

The sample holds a few counts of this clonotype. The chain links TRBV28 to TRBJ2-7; 7 positions match TRBD1. Germline loops: CDR1 MDHEN, CDR2 SYDVKM. Trimming took 8 bases from V and 2 from J; bases not matched to a gene: 6. The CDR3 is 13 residues long. The DNA for the CDR3 is TGTGCCAGCGAGGGACAGTCCGCCTACGAGCAGTACTTC. This encodes CASEGQSAYEQYF.

This clonotype was counted ten times or more. The J gene is TRBJ2-3, the V gene TRBV29-1; 9 positions agree with TRBD1. The V gene end was trimmed by 4 bases and the J gene end by 0 bases; junction bases not matched to a gene: 5. The germline CDR1 and CDR2 sequences are SQVTM and ANQGSEA. CDR3 length: 15 amino acids. The CDR3 reads CSVGRQGDSTDTQYF. The CDR3 DNA reads TGCAGCGTTGGTAGACAGGGGGACAGCACAGATACGCAGTATTTT.

This sequence joins TRBV18 and TRBJ1-4; maybe TRBD1 (6 bases). This CDR3 comprises 14 residues. Trimming took off 3 bases at V and 8 bases at J, with 13 bases between the two ends. Germline assignment: CDR1 KGHSH and CDR2 LQKENI. CDR3 residues: CASSPGGAGEKLFF. The CDR3 coding sequence is TGTGCCAGCTCACCCGGGGGCGCGGGGGAAAAACTGTTTTTT.

This chain uses TRBV6-2 or TRBV6-3 with TRBJ2-3; 7 bases align to TRBD2. Germline-derived CDR1 and CDR2 are MNHEY and SVGEGT. V was pared by 4 bases and J by 2 bases, with 6 bases of the junction left unmatched. The CDR3 loop spans 15 amino acids. The CDR3 DNA is TGTGCCAGCAGTTTGGGGGGGTTATACACAGATACGCAGTATTTT. As protein: CASSLGGLYTDTQYF.